Following are 26 T cell receptor beta chains from one sample sequenced in a study of blood T cell repertoires in COVID-19 (dated by TCRdb to 2018 to 2020). Libraries came from the immunoSEQ multiplex PCR assay. As stored in TCRdb, this immuneACCESS dataset retains in-frame rearrangements with V and J assigned. A fraction of the clones does not appear; measured against another copy, unresolved V genes explain less than half of the discrepancy, and the remainder lacks a known reason. The sample yields about 150,000 clones; approximately 83% were counted once. 3% to 3.5% of the sample is taken by the ten largest. Sequences were obtained from peripheral blood. The receptors originated from a woman aged 80 or over with acute or convalescent COVID-19.

The chain links TRBV10-1 to TRBJ1-6; 9 bases are shared with TRBD1. The junction had 4 bases not matched to a gene; V was cut back by 6 bases and J by 7 bases. The CDR3 totals 14 residues. The germline V gene has CDR1 WNHNN and CDR2 SYGVQD (reference sequence). The CDR3 DNA follows: TGCGCCAGCAGCGACAGGGGGAGCAATTCACCCCTCCACTTT. This translates into CASSDRGSNSPLHF.

The V call is TRBV7-2, the J call TRBJ1-5; perhaps TRBD1 as D (5 bases). Trimming shortened V by 7 bases and J by 4 bases, and 20 bases separated the two germline ends. This CDR3 is 16 amino acids long. Germline assignment: CDR1 SGHTA and CDR2 FQGNSA. The CDR3 sequence is CASTQVGMRGNQPQHF. Written as DNA, the CDR3 is TGTGCCAGCACCCAGGTGGGGATGCGGGGGAATCAGCCCCAGCATTTT.

The J gene is TRBJ2-1, the V gene TRBV6-5; TRBD2 is a possible D gene (6 bases). The CDR3 is made up of 15 amino acids. V was trimmed by 8 bases and J by 12 bases, leaving 26 bases between them. Germline lookup yields CDR1 MNHEY and CDR2 SVGAGI. DNA of the CDR3: TGTGCCAGCGGCCGGGGTAGCGGAGATTCCAGTTGGCAGTTCTTC. It yields the protein CASGRGSGDSSWQFF.

The rearrangement joins TRBV13 to TRBJ1-2; 9 positions agree with TRBD1. The CDR3 has 15 amino acids. CDR1 and CDR2 from the germline V gene are PRHDT and FYEKMQ (reference sequence). With 2 bases clipped from V and 4 bases from J, the junction kept 5 bases outside the gene matches. The CDR3 sequence is CASSLWDRAAYGYTF. Written as DNA, the CDR3 is TGTGCCAGCAGCTTATGGGACAGGGCGGCCTATGGCTACACCTTC.

This chain links TRBV4-1 with TRBJ2-7; TRBD1 matches at 9 bases. The germline gives CDR1 MGHRA, CDR2 YSYEKL. V lost 6 bases, J lost 0 bases, and 3 bases stayed unmatched. This CDR3 contains 14 residues. CDR3: CASSLQGASYEQYF. The DNA of the CDR3 is TGCGCCAGCAGTCTACAGGGGGCCTCCTACGAGCAGTACTTC.

Worth noting for this clone: The sample holds other DNA sequences that translate to the same CDR3. The chain recombines TRBV3-1 (or the pseudogene TRBV3-2) with TRBJ1-1, with a tentative D call TRBD1 (5 bases). Germline CDR1 is LGHDT and CDR2 is YNNKEL (reference sequence). Trimming took off 0 bases at V and 4 bases at J, with 6 bases between the two ends. CDR3 length: 13 amino acids. The CDR3 here is CASSQDQGTEAFF. The DNA of the CDR3 is TGTGCCAGCAGCCAAGATCAGGGCACTGAAGCTTTCTTT.

J is TRBJ1-6 and V is TRBV25-1; D gene uncertain. Germline values: CDR1 MGHDK, CDR2 SYGVNS. The CDR3 consists of 14 residues. Trimming took 3 bases from V and 0 from J, leaving 3 bases between them. The CDR3 loop reads CASSDSSYNSPLHF. The CDR3, as DNA: TGTGCCAGCAGTGATAGCTCCTATAATTCACCCCTCCACTTT. Filled out from reference TRBV25-1 and TRBJ1-6, the complete variable domain reads EADIYQTPRYLVIGTGKKITLECSQTMGHDKMYWYQQDPGMELHLIHYSYGVNSTEKGDLSSESTVSRIRTEHFPLTLESARPSHTSQYLCASSDSSYNSPLHFGNGTRLTVT.

This rearrangement joins TRBV3-1 (or the pseudogene TRBV3-2) to TRBJ2-7; a possible D gene is TRBD2 (5 bases). The CDR3 has 15 amino acids. Germline V CDR1 and CDR2: LGHDT, YNNKEL (reference sequence). V lost 1 base, J lost 2 bases, and 12 bases lay in between. The CDR3 spells CASSQGGLGAYEQYF. Here the CDR3 DNA reads TGTGCCAGCAGCCAAGGAGGGCTAGGAGCCTACGAGCAGTACTTC.

The V call is TRBV15, the J call TRBJ2-6; no clear D gene. The V end lost 6 bases, the J end lost 0 bases, and 6 bases lay between the germline ends. The CDR3 is made up of 14 amino acids. Germline loops: CDR1 LNHNV, CDR2 YYDKDF (reference sequence). CDR3 sequence (DNA): TGTGCCACCAGGGCCCGCTCTGGGGCCAACGTCCTGACTTTC. Its protein is CATRARSGANVLTF.

The V gene is TRBV10-3, the J gene TRBJ1-4; D gene uncertain. Germline-derived CDR1 and CDR2 are ENHRY and SYGVKD. V lost 2 bases to trimming and J lost 8 bases, with 12 bases between them. The CDR3 contains 14 residues. CDR3 in amino acids: CAISERPGGEKLFF. DNA of the CDR3: TGTGCCATCAGTGAGCGCCCTGGAGGGGAAAAACTGTTTTTT.

The V call is TRBV24-1, the J call TRBJ2-3, with D tentatively TRBD1 (5 bases). There are 14 residues in the CDR3. Germline V gives CDR1 KGHDR, CDR2 SFDVKD. Trimming removed 5 bases from V and 4 bases from J, with 12 bases in between. The CDR3 region is CATSVAGIPDTQYF. CDR3 nucleotide sequence: TGTGCCACCAGTGTCGCAGGGATCCCAGATACGCAGTATTTT.

This rearrangement joins TRBV11-2 to TRBJ1-2, with 10 bases fitting TRBD1. V shed 2 bases and J 8 bases; nucleotides not matched to a gene: 5. The germline gives CDR1 SGHAT, CDR2 FQNNGV. The CDR3 is made up of 14 amino acids. CDR3 nucleotides: TGTGCCAGCAGCTTAAGACAGGGGGCGCCCGGCTACACCTTC. It yields the protein CASSLRQGAPGYTF.

The chain has TRBV9 and TRBJ1-2; the D gene is possibly TRBD1 (6 bases). CDR1 is SGDLS and CDR2 is YYNGEE in the germline V gene. The CDR3 is made up of 13 amino acids. V was clipped by 2 bases and J by 6 bases, with 11 bases between them. The CDR3 sequence is CASSVTGYDGYTF. CDR3 coding DNA: TGTGCCAGCAGCGTTACAGGGTACGATGGCTACACCTTC. Combining the CDR3 with reference TRBV9 and TRBJ1-2 gives the whole variable domain DSGVTQTPKHLITATGQRVTLRCSPRSGDLSVYWYQQSLDQGLQFLIQYYNGEERAKGNILERFSAQQFPDLHSELNLSSLELGDSALYFCASSVTGYDGYTFGSGTRLTVV.

The CDR3 region has the DNA TGTGCCAGCAACCATCAGGAAGGGAGGGAAAATCAGCCCCAGCATTTT. This codes for CASNHQEGRENQPQHF. The chain employs TRBV5-8 and TRBJ1-5; no definite D call. In germline, CDR1 is SGHTS, CDR2 YDEGEE. Trimming pared 6 bases from V and 4 bases from J, leaving 20 bases between. This CDR3 is built from 16 residues.

V and J are TRBV24-1 and TRBJ2-1; TRBD1 agrees at 8 bases. J gave up 7 bases and V 4 bases, and 5 bases lay outside the gene matches. The CDR3 runs to 14 residues. Germline V gives CDR1 KGHDR, CDR2 SFDVKD. The CDR3 loop is CATSDPGGRNEQFF. CDR3 nucleotide sequence: TGTGCCACCAGTGACCCAGGGGGCCGGAATGAGCAGTTCTTC.

In this sample, this clone turned up once. The V and J genes are TRBV5-1 and TRBJ2-7, with TRBD1 matching over 7 bases. The ends lost 3 bases at V and 5 bases at J; junction bases unmatched: 8. CDR3 size: 14 residues. Germline loops: CDR1 SGHRS, CDR2 YFSETQ. The CDR3 loop is CASSSDSTGNEQYF. In nucleotides, the CDR3 is TGCGCCAGCAGCTCGGATTCGACAGGGAACGAGCAGTACTTC.

CDR3 sequence (DNA): TGTGCCAGCAGTCCACAGAAGCAGGCCTGGTCCACCTTC. As protein: CASSPQKQAWSTF. This sequence joins TRBV6-6 and TRBJ1-2; D call uncertain. This CDR3 is built from 13 residues. The V gene lost 5 bases and the J gene lost 13 bases, with 20 bases spanning the gap. Germline values: CDR1 MNHNY, CDR2 SVGAGI (reference sequence).

The rearrangement links TRBV6-1 to TRBJ1-2; D is perhaps TRBD1 (6 bases). V lost 2 bases and J 6 bases, leaving 13 bases between the germline ends. There are 14 residues in the CDR3. CDR1 is MNHNS, CDR2 SASEGT, per germline. CDR3 bases: TGTGCCAGCAGTGAAAGGGCAGGGACAAATGGCTACACCTTC. Translation: CASSERAGTNGYTF.

The chain couples TRBV29-1 to TRBJ1-2, with 10 bases matching TRBD1. V lost 4 bases and J lost 7; bases outside the gene matches: 9. Germline values: CDR1 SQVTM, CDR2 ANQGSEA. The CDR3 spans 14 residues. The CDR3 region has the DNA TGCAGCGTTGGTGGAGGGACAGGGGCGGCTGGCTACACCTTC. Protein product: CSVGGGTGAAGYTF.

The chain is built from TRBV7-2 and TRBJ2-2; 8 positions match TRBD1. J was trimmed by 0 bases and V by 8 bases; bases with no gene match: 2. Germline V gene data show CDR1 as SGHTA and CDR2 as FQGNSA. CDR3 length equals 14 residues. This CDR3 reads CASDRGPNTGELFF. CDR3 sequence (DNA): TGTGCCAGCGACAGGGGCCCGAACACCGGGGAGCTGTTTTTT. Supplemented by reference TRBV7-2 and TRBJ2-2, the full variable domain reads GAGVSQSPSNKVTEKGKDVELRCDPISGHTALYWYRQSLGQGLEFLIYFQGNSAPDKSGLPSDRFSAERTGGSVSTLTIQRTQQEDSAVYLCASDRGPNTGELFFGEGSRLTVL.

The DNA of the CDR3 is TGTGCCAGCAGCTTAGCGGGGCAGGCAGATACGCAGTATTTT. It encodes CASSLAGQADTQYF. This chain joins TRBV2 and TRBJ2-3, with TRBD2 matching over 8 bases. Per the germline V gene, CDR1 is SNHLY and CDR2 is FYNNEI. After removal of 6 bases from V and 4 bases from J, the junction contained 6 bases not matched to a gene. CDR3 length equals 14 residues.

In its sample, this clone was seen once. The chain employs TRBV5-1 and TRBJ1-6; tentative D call: TRBD1 (5 bases). This CDR3 contains 15 residues. Trimming removed 0 bases at V and 7 bases at J, with 11 bases between. CDR1 and CDR2 (germline): SGHRS, YFSETQ. The CDR3 DNA reads TGCGCCAGCAGCTTGGTTTCAGGGCCCAATTCACCCCTCCACTTT. It is translated as CASSLVSGPNSPLHF. The full variable domain, rest sourced from reference TRBV5-1 and TRBJ1-6, is KAGVTQTPRYLIKTRGQQVTLSCSPISGHRSVSWYQQTPGQGLQFLFEYFSETQRNKGNFPGRFSGRQFSNSRSEMNVSTLELGDSALYLCASSLVSGPNSPLHFGNGTRLTVT.

Note on this clone: Germline and junction disagree at one end, which may indicate a read error. The rearrangement joins TRBV7-7 to TRBJ2-3; maybe TRBD1 (5 bases). The CDR3 totals 15 residues. Germline CDR1 reads SSHAT; CDR2 reads FNYEAQ (reference sequence). Here the CDR3 reads CASSLEAGLTDTQYF. The CDR3 DNA reads as TGTGCTAGCAGCTTAGAGGCAGGGCTCACAGATACGCAGTATTTT.

Regarding this clone: Other DNA sequences of this sample code for an identical CDR3. The CDR3 DNA reads TGTGCCAGCAGCGTTCAGGGGCCTGGAAACACCATATATTTT. As protein: CASSVQGPGNTIYF. The rearrangement joins TRBV9 to TRBJ1-3; possibly TRBD1 for D (6 bases). V was trimmed by 2 bases and J by 2 bases, leaving 8 bases between them. The CDR3 has 14 residues. Germline V CDR1 and CDR2: SGDLS, YYNGEE.

This clone appeared once. The chain employs TRBV3-1 (or the pseudogene TRBV3-2) and TRBJ1-2, with D maybe TRBD1 (5 bases). V was shortened by 0 bases and J by 10 bases, with 24 bases between the two germline ends. CDR1 and CDR2 (germline): LGHDT, YNNKEL (reference sequence). The CDR3 has 17 amino acids. The CDR3 is CASSQDQLSNRRKDYTF. CDR3 DNA: TGTGCCAGCAGCCAAGATCAATTGTCAAACAGGAGAAAAGACTACACCTTC.

The chain joins TRBV6-2 or TRBV6-3 to TRBJ1-1; D remains ambiguous. Trimming cost V 4 bases and J 4 bases, with 16 bases left between them. Germline V gene sequence: CDR1 MNHEY, CDR2 SVGEGT. The CDR3 loop spans 15 amino acids. In nucleotides, the CDR3 is TGTGCCAGCAGTTTCCTATTCGTGGCGGGCACTGAAGCTTTCTTT. This encodes CASSFLFVAGTEAFF.